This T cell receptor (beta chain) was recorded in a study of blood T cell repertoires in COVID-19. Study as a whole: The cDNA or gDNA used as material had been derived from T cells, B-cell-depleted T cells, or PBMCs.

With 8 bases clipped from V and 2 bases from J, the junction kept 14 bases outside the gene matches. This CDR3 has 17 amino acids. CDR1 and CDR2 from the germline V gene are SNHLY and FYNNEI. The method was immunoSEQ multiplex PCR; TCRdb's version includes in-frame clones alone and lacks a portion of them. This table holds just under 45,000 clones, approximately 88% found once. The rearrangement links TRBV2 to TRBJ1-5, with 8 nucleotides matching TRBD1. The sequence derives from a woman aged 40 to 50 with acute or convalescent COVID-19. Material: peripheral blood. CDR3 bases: TGTGCCAGCGAAAGAGACCAGGGGGCGTCGGGCAATCAGCCCCAGCATTTT. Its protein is CASERDQGASGNQPQHF.